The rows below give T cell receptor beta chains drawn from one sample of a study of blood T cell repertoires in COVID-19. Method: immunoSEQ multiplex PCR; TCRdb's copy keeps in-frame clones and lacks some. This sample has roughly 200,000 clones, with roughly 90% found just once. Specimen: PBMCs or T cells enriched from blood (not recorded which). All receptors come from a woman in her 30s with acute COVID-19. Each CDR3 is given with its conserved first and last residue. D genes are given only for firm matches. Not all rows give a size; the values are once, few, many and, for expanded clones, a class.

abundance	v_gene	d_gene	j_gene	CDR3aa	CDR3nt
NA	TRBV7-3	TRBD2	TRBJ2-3	CASSSTSGGASDTQYF	TGTGCCAGCAGCTCCACTAGCGGGGGGGCCTCCGATACGCAGTATTTT
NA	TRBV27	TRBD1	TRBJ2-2	CASSWTGAGELFF	TGTGCCAGCAGTTGGACAGGGGCCGGGGAGCTGTTTTTT
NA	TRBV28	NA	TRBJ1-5	CASSIRTDQPQHF	TGTGCCAGCAGTATCCGGACAGATCAGCCCCAGCATTTT
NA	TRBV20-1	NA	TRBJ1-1	CSASFGGRNTEAFF	TGCAGTGCTAGTTTCGGGGGGCGGAACACTGAAGCTTTCTTT
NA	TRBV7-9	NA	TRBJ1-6	CASRHDGDNSPLHF	TGTGCCAGCAGACACGACGGAGATAATTCACCCCTCCACTTT
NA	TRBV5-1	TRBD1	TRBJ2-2	CASSLFGTGSTGELFF	TGCGCCAGCAGCTTGTTCGGGACAGGGTCCACCGGGGAGCTGTTTTTT
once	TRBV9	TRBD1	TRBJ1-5	CASSVLGTENQPQHF	TGTGCCAGCAGCGTATTGGGGACAGAAAATCAGCCCCAGCATTTT
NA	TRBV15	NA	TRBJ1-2	CATSRGRGGHGYTF	TGTGCCACCAGCAGGGGACGGGGAGGTCATGGCTACACCTTC
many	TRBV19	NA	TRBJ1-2	CASSTFGQSNYGYTF	TGTGCCAGTAGTACTTTTGGACAAAGTAACTATGGCTACACCTTC
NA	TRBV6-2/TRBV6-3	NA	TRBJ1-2	CASSYGREDRGYTF	TGTGCCAGCAGTTACGGGAGGGAAGACAGGGGCTACACCTTC
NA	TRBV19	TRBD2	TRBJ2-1	CASSSPRREGGNEQFF	TGTGCCAGTAGCTCACCGCGCAGGGAGGGAGGCAATGAGCAGTTCTTC
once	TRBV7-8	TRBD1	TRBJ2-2	CASRGAGGNTGELFF	TGTGCCAGCAGGGGGGCAGGGGGCAACACCGGGGAGCTGTTTTTT
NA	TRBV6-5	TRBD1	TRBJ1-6	CASSYDRTGWGSPLHF	TGTGCCAGCAGTTACGATCGGACAGGGTGGGGTTCACCCCTCCACTTT
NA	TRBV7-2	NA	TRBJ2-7	CASSYLQGYEQYF	TGTGCCAGCAGCTACCTACAGGGATACGAGCAGTACTTC
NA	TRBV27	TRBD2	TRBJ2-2	CASSLVGGGAFTGELFF	TGTGCCAGCAGTCTAGTAGGCGGGGGGGCCTTCACCGGGGAGCTGTTTTTT
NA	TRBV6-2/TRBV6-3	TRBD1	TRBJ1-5	CASSSDRVKPSNQPQHF	TGTGCCAGCAGTTCGGACAGGGTAAAGCCTAGCAATCAGCCCCAGCATTTT
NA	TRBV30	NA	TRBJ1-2	CAWSLQATTYGYTF	TGTGCCTGGAGTTTGCAGGCGACTACTTATGGCTACACCTTC
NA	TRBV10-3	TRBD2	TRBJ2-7	CAIREAGVTYEQYF	TGTGCCATCAGGGAAGCGGGGGTTACCTACGAGCAGTACTTC
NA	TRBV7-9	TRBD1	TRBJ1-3	CASSLSGTASGNTIYF	TGTGCCAGCAGCTTATCAGGGACAGCCTCTGGAAACACCATATATTTT
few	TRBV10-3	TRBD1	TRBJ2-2	CAINGQGGNTGELFF	TGTGCCATCAACGGACAGGGCGGGAACACCGGGGAGCTGTTTTTT
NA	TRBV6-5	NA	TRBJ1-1	CASTRQALNTEAFF	TGTGCCAGCACGAGACAGGCCTTGAACACTGAAGCTTTCTTT
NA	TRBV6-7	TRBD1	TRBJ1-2	CARQGEDSNYGYTF	TGTGCCCGACAGGGAGAGGACAGCAACTATGGCTACACCTTC
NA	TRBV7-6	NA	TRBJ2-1	CASSLDIPHNEQFF	TGTGCCAGCAGCTTAGATATCCCCCACAATGAGCAGTTCTTC
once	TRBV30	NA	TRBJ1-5	CAWSKRRGGQPQHF	TGTGCCTGGAGTAAGAGGAGGGGAGGTCAGCCCCAGCATTTT
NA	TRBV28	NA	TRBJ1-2	CASSPNYGYTF	TGTGCCAGCAGTCCGAACTATGGCTACACCTTC
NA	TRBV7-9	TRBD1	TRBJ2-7	CASSSGQTYEQYF	TGTGCCAGCAGCTCGGGACAGACCTACGAGCAGTACTTC
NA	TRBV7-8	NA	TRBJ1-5	CASSSSQGPNQPQHF	TGTGCCAGCAGCTCCTCTCAGGGCCCAAATCAGCCCCAGCATTTT
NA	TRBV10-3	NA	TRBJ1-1	CAISESQGAFF	TGTGCCATCAGTGAGTCCCAGGGGGCTTTCTTT
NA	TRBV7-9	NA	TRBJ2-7	CASSLEWGHYEQYF	TGTGCCAGCAGCTTAGAGTGGGGACACTACGAGCAGTACTTC
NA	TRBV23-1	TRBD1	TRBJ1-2	CASSQAGQGARNYGYTF	TGCGCCAGCAGTCAAGCGGGACAGGGGGCAAGAAACTATGGCTACACCTTC
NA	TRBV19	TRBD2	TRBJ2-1	CASSISASGAYNEQFF	TGTGCCAGTAGTATATCTGCTAGCGGGGCTTACAATGAGCAGTTCTTC
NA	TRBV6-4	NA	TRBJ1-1	CASSLDTNTEAFF	TGTGCCAGCAGTTTGGACACGAACACTGAAGCTTTCTTT
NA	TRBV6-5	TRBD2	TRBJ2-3	CASSWTSGDTQYF	TGTGCCAGCAGTTGGACTAGCGGAGATACGCAGTATTTT
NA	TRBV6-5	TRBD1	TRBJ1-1	CASKPRDSLAEAFF	TGTGCCAGCAAACCACGGGACAGCTTGGCTGAAGCTTTCTTT
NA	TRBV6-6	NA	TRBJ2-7	CASSLGLYEQYF	TGTGCCAGCAGCCTGGGACTCTACGAGCAGTACTTC
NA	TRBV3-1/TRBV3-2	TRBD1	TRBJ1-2	CASSHSDRLNYGYTF	TGTGCCAGCAGCCATTCGGACAGGCTAAACTATGGCTACACCTTC
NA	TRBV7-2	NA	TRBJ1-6	CASSESPPSSYNSPLHF	TGTGCCAGCAGCGAATCGCCCCCGAGCTCCTATAATTCACCCCTCCACTTT
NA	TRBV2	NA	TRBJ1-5	CASSEVLSEGLKARNQPQHF	TGTGCCAGCAGTGAAGTTTTGTCTGAGGGACTGAAAGCGCGCAATCAGCCCCAGCATTTT
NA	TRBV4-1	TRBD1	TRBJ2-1	CASSQEGRTGYYNEQFF	TGCGCCAGCAGCCAAGAGGGGAGGACAGGGTATTACAATGAGCAGTTCTTC
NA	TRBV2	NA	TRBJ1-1	CASTLGMEAFF	TGTGCCAGCACTCTAGGAATGGAAGCTTTCTTT
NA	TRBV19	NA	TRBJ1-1	CASRSIRGEATEAFF	TGTGCCAGTAGGAGTATACGAGGGGAGGCCACTGAAGCTTTCTTT
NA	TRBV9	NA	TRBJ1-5	CASSVGAGMQPQHF	TGTGCCAGCAGCGTGGGGGCTGGGATGCAGCCCCAGCATTTT
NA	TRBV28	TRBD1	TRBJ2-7	CASSWDSYEQYF	TGTGCCAGCAGTTGGGACAGCTACGAGCAGTACTTC
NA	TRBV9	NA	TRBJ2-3	CASSLRGADTDTQYF	TGTGCCAGCAGTTTACGCGGGGCGGACACAGATACGCAGTATTTT
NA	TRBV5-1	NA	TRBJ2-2	CASSLAGTRNTGELFF	TGCGCCAGCAGCTTGGCCGGGACACGGAACACCGGGGAGCTGTTTTTT
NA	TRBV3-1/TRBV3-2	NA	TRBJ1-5	CASSQDLDQPQHF	TGTGCCAGCAGCCAAGATCTAGATCAGCCCCAGCATTTT
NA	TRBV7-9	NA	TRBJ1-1	CASSQGGAGHMNTEAFF	TGTGCCAGCAGTCAAGGGGGGGCGGGACACATGAACACTGAAGCTTTCTTT
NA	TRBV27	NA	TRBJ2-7	CASSLSRRGEQYF	TGTGCCAGCAGTTTATCCCGACGGGGTGAGCAGTACTTC
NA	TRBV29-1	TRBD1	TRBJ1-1	CSVGTGNTEAFF	TGCAGCGTTGGGACAGGGAACACTGAAGCTTTCTTT
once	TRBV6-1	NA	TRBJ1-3	CASSEALAQGRRNTIYF	TGTGCCAGCAGTGAAGCGCTGGCCCAGGGTCGAAGAAACACCATATATTTT